The T cell receptor beta chain described here comes from a study of technical replicates of blood from a few donors. Libraries were prepared by immunoSEQ multiplex PCR; TCRdb keeps only in-frame clonotypes and omits some of them. The sample shows more than 65,000 clones, around 96% of them seen only once. V was cut by 6 bases and J by 0 bases, with 16 bases left in between. The CDR3 totals 16 residues. Germline V gene data show CDR1 as MRHNA and CDR2 as SNTAGT. The material sequenced was T cells isolated from PBMCs. The sequence came from a human donor in good health. The chain couples TRBV6-4 to TRBJ2-3; possibly TRBD2 for D (6 bases). CDR3 residues: CASRPISGTSTDTQYF. The CDR3 DNA reads TGTGCCAGCAGGCCCATCTCCGGGACTAGCACAGATACGCAGTATTTT.